This TCR beta chain derives from a study of T cells in Graves' hyperthyroidism and ophthalmopathy. Overall study context: Peripheral blood sampling occurred at initial diagnosis, before any treatment.

This clonotype occurred many times. The CDR3 has 15 amino acids. The germline V and J ends were trimmed by 6 bases and 6 bases, with 21 bases remaining between them. The germline CDR1 and CDR2 sequences are SNHLY and FYNNEI. From RNA transcripts, TCR beta CDR3 regions were amplified. The primer set for the first-round RT-PCR of the TCR CDR3 was HTBI. TCRdb analysed the multiplex PCR reads with MiXCR anew, one entry per CDR3 protein. This repertoire shows under 300,000 distinct CDR3 sequences, roughly 15% found once; its top ten account for approximately 7.9%. Patients showing uncontrolled infection, other autoimmune disease, pregnancy or lactation were ineligible.

Sequencing was carried out using blood. The chain combines TRBV2 with TRBJ2-7; D might be TRBD2 (5 bases). This receptor was taken from a woman in her forties with Graves' hyperthyroidism. CDR3 region: CASRALVTQGGEQYF. CDR3 sequence (DNA): TGTGCCAGCAGGGCCTTAGTTACGCAAGGAGGCGAGCAGTACTTC.